The sequence of this T cell receptor (beta chain) was determined in a study of T-cell memory formation after mild COVID-19. For the study at large: TCR clustering was largely donor specific. Study results and limitations: Clones shrinking between day 15 and 85 showed a balanced CD4/CD8 split, and those that grew later tilted toward CD4+.

TCRdb re-analysed the 5' RACE reads in MiXCR, keeping a single row per CDR3 protein. The sample records hundreds of thousands of distinct CDR3 sequences, approximately 16% being singletons. The CDR3 consists of 14 residues. Between the trimmed V and J ends, which lost 1 base and 0 bases, there was a span of 7 bases. Germline lookup yields CDR1 LGHDT and CDR2 YNNKEL (reference sequence). Notes on this clonotype: The target antigen is unknown.

The chain recombines TRBV3-1 with TRBJ2-7; D is undetermined. The sequencing input was PBMCs or a T cell subset sorted from them (not recorded which). This TCR was sampled from a man aged 18 to 29 who had mild COVID-19 (a few samples of this study predate the infection). Cell type and time point are not known. The CDR3 loop reads CASSQGISSYEQYF. As DNA, the CDR3 is TGTGCCAGCAGCCAAGGGATTAGCTCCTACGAGCAGTACTTC.